This entry lists 27 T cell receptor beta chains sequenced from one sample in a study of CD8 T cells in Susac syndrome. The RNA input was roughly 0.45 to 1 ug, and it was reverse transcribed with random hexamers. TCRdb ran MiXCR on the immunoSEQ multiplex PCR reads and lists one entry per CDR3 protein. The table lists 180,000 or so distinct CDR3 sequences, roughly 94% of them singletons. The source material was CD4+ T cells from PBMCs. The receptors were gathered from a human donor in good health.

The chain uses TRBV7-2 and TRBJ1-1; D is uncertain. Germline V lookup: CDR1 SGHTA, CDR2 FQGNSA. The V and J ends lost 0 bases and 1 base respectively, with 24 bases between them. CDR3 length equals 20 residues. CDR3 loop: CASSLAPNQVAGETNTEAFF. The CDR3 DNA reads as TGTGCCAGCAGCTTAGCCCCGAATCAGGTGGCAGGAGAGACGAACACTGAAGCTTTCTTT.

The chain combines TRBV7-9 with TRBJ1-5; D ambiguous. This CDR3 contains 15 residues. CDR1 is SEHNR, CDR2 FQNEAQ, per germline (reference sequence). The ends were cut back, 5 bases at V and 4 bases at J, with 15 bases in the middle. The CDR3 nucleotides read TGTGCCAGCAGCCCCTCCGGGCCACCAAATCAGCCCCAGCATTTT. The encoded protein is CASSPSGPPNQPQHF.

The chain combines TRBV15 with TRBJ1-5; no firm D call. The CDR3 consists of 14 residues. V lost 0 bases to trimming and J lost 7 bases, with 10 bases between them. The germline gives CDR1 LNHNV, CDR2 YYDKDF (reference sequence). CDR3 DNA sequence: TGTGCCACCAGCAGAGATCGGGCATCGCAGCCCCAGCATTTT. Amino acid sequence: CATSRDRASQPQHF.

Concerning this clonotype: Sequence at one end of the junction differs from germline and may be a read error. The rearrangement uses TRBV18 and TRBJ2-4; D unclear. The CDR3 has 13 amino acids. CDR1 KGHSH and CDR2 LQKENI come from the germline V gene. The CDR3 sequence is CATSDLAKNIQYF. CDR3 in DNA: TGTGCCACCTCAGACCTAGCCAAAAACATTCAGTACTTC.

This clonotype was seen only once. The rearrangement links TRBV28 to TRBJ2-1; 8 bases agree with TRBD2. CDR3 length: 14 residues. The germline V gene has CDR1 MDHEN and CDR2 SYDVKM. Losses at the gene ends were 6 bases for V and 7 bases for J; bases not matched to a gene: 8. CDR3 protein: CASSTGASGNEQFF. In nucleotides, the CDR3 is TGTGCCAGCAGCACAGGCGCTAGCGGGAATGAGCAGTTCTTC.

V gene TRBV29-1 combines with J gene TRBJ2-3; 14 bases fit TRBD2. V trimming: 7 bases; J trimming: 7 bases; junction bases outside the gene matches: 4. This CDR3 region has 13 residues. From germline, CDR1 is SQVTM and CDR2 ANQGSEA. The CDR3 coding sequence is TGCAGCGGGGGGACTAGCGGGAGTCATACGCAGTATTTT. Encoded protein: CSGGTSGSHTQYF.

The chain links TRBV30 to TRBJ1-1; D is unclear. The CDR3 is 10 amino acids. CDR1 and CDR2 (germline): GTSNPN, SVGIG (reference sequence). V shed 5 bases and J shed 6 bases, with 7 bases lying between them. The CDR3 protein is CAWGEAEAFF. The CDR3 DNA reads as TGTGCCTGGGGTGAGGCTGAAGCTTTCTTT. Together with reference TRBV30 and TRBJ1-1, the CDR3 gives the full variable domain: SQTIHQWPATLVQPVGSPLSLECTVEGTSNPNLYWYRQAAGRGLQLLFYSVGIGQISSEVPQNLSASRPQDRQFILSSKKLLLSDSGFYLCAWGEAEAFFGQGTRLTVV.

The gene calls are TRBV9 and TRBJ2-3; D not resolved. The ends were cut back, 0 bases at V and 0 bases at J, with 2 bases in the middle. CDR1 is SGDLS and CDR2 is YYNGEE in the germline V gene. The CDR3 is 13 amino acids. The CDR3 is CASSVVSTDTQYF. The CDR3 coding sequence is TGTGCCAGCAGCGTAGTCAGCACAGATACGCAGTATTTT.

The rearrangement joins TRBV28 to TRBJ2-3, with TRBD2 as a possible D gene (6 bases). Germline V gene sequence: CDR1 MDHEN, CDR2 SYDVKM. The CDR3 is 13 residues long. The germline V and J ends were trimmed by 4 bases and 4 bases, with 9 bases remaining between them. The CDR3 sequence: CASSSGGSDTQYF. CDR3 in DNA: TGTGCCAGCAGTTCTGGGGGGTCAGATACGCAGTATTTT.

The chain carries TRBV30 and TRBJ2-7; D unclear. There are 12 residues in the CDR3. Germline V gene lookup returns CDR1 GTSNPN and CDR2 SVGIG (reference sequence). V was pared by 1 base and J by 3 bases, with 7 bases between. CDR3 sequence reads: CAWSDRFYEQYF. The CDR3 DNA follows: TGTGCCTGGAGTGATAGATTCTACGAGCAGTACTTC.

This chain connects TRBV28 to TRBJ1-1, with 8 bases fitting TRBD1. J lost 7 bases, V lost 6 bases, and 4 bases had no gene match. The CDR3 is 12 amino acids. Germline values: CDR1 MDHEN, CDR2 SYDVKM. CDR3 sequence reads: CASRGTGNEAFF. The CDR3, as DNA: TGTGCCAGCAGGGGGACAGGCAATGAAGCTTTCTTT. Full variable domain (missing parts from reference TRBV28 and TRBJ1-1): DVKVTQSSRYLVKRTGEKVFLECVQDMDHENMFWYRQDPGLGLRLIYFSYDVKMKEKGDIPEGYSVSREKKERFSLILESASTNQTSMYLCASRGTGNEAFFGQGTRLTVV.

This chain links TRBV12-3 or TRBV12-4 with TRBJ2-1, with 10 bases lining up with TRBD2. The ends lost 5 bases at V and 1 base at J; junction bases unmatched: 5. The CDR3 runs 16 residues. CDR3 in DNA: TGTGCCAGCAGTATAACGACTAGCGGGTCCTACAATGAGCAGTTCTTC. Its protein product is CASSITTSGSYNEQFF.

This clonotype showed up just once. This chain joins TRBV30 and TRBJ2-5, with 9 bases fitting TRBD2. The CDR3 sequence is 14 residues long. V shed 3 bases, J shed 2 bases, and the junction held 4 bases outside the gene matches. Germline CDR1 and CDR2: GTSNPN and SVGIG (reference sequence). The CDR3 region has the DNA TGTGCCTGGAGAAAGACTAGCGGACAAGAGACCCAGTACTTC. Protein sequence: CAWRKTSGQETQYF.

This chain connects TRBV20-1 to TRBJ2-5; D gene uncertain. CDR1 DFQATT and CDR2 SNEGSKA come from the germline V gene (reference sequence). The CDR3 totals 13 residues. Deletions cut 1 base from V and 4 bases from J, with 10 bases between. CDR3 sequence (DNA): TGCAGTGCTAGAGGTCCAAATCCAGAGACCCAGTACTTC. Translating it yields CSARGPNPETQYF.

The rearrangement uses TRBV5-4 and TRBJ1-2; 7 bases fit TRBD1. CDR3 length equals 15 residues. V shed 4 bases, J shed 4 bases, and the junction held 10 bases outside the gene matches. The germline V gene has CDR1 SGHNT and CDR2 YYREEE (reference sequence). CDR3 in amino acids: CASSPPGQVVYGYTF. The CDR3 nucleotides read TGTGCCAGCAGCCCACCCGGACAGGTCGTCTATGGCTACACCTTC.

This clonotype was counted a single time. The chain employs TRBV27 and TRBJ2-5; 8 bases are a match to TRBD2. The germline V gene encodes CDR1 MNHEY and CDR2 SMNVEV (reference sequence). The CDR3 loop spans 14 amino acids. Trimming took 5 bases from V and 4 from J; bases not matched to a gene: 6. The CDR3 is CASSGIAGRETQYF. The CDR3 region has the DNA TGTGCCAGCAGTGGGATAGCGGGACGAGAGACCCAGTACTTC.

This clonotype has just one count. The chain is built from TRBV24-1 and TRBJ2-7; perhaps TRBD1 as D (5 bases). The germline V gene encodes CDR1 KGHDR and CDR2 SFDVKD. The CDR3 totals 13 residues. Between the trimmed V and J ends, which lost 7 bases and 0 bases, there was a span of 9 bases. The CDR3: CATSGDSSYEQYF. The CDR3 coding sequence is TGTGCCACCAGCGGAGACAGCTCCTACGAGCAGTACTTC.

This chain connects TRBV7-2 to TRBJ2-1, with 7 bases that match TRBD1. The germline gives CDR1 SGHTA, CDR2 FQGNSA. Germline trimming cut 10 bases from V and 7 bases from J; bases unmatched to any gene: 7. This CDR3 spans 12 amino acids. CDR3 protein: CANRDRFNEQFF. The CDR3 DNA reads TGTGCCAACCGGGACAGATTTAATGAGCAGTTCTTC.

In DNA form, the CDR3 reads TGCAGCGTAGATTACAGGGGAGAGACCCAGTACTTC. Translating it yields CSVDYRGETQYF. This sequence joins TRBV29-1 and TRBJ2-5; TRBD1 agrees at 7 bases. The trim removed 6 bases at V and 4 bases at J, leaving 5 bases unmatched. Germline V gene data show CDR1 as SQVTM and CDR2 as ANQGSEA. CDR3 length equals 12 residues.

The V and J genes are TRBV6-2 or TRBV6-3 and TRBJ2-7; D unresolved. V was cut by 4 bases and J by 6 bases, with 7 bases left in between. The CDR3 has 11 amino acids. Germline V lookup: CDR1 MNHEY, CDR2 SVGEGT. The CDR3 coding sequence is TGTGCCAGCAGTTCGTTCCTCGAGCAGTACTTC. This sequence encodes CASSSFLEQYF.

The V and J genes are TRBV7-2 and TRBJ2-1; D possibly uses TRBD1 or TRBD2 (5 bases each). This CDR3 has 13 residues. The V gene's germline CDR1 is SGHTA and CDR2 FQGNSA. V lost 5 bases and J 15 bases, leaving 20 bases between the germline ends. CDR3 nucleotide sequence: TGTGCCAGCAGCCAGCGCCGGGACCCCTATCGGTTCTTC. Translation: CASSQRRDPYRFF.

Only one count was recorded for this clonotype. The genes are TRBV20-1 and TRBJ2-1, with 10 positions matching TRBD2. The CDR3 runs to 16 residues. Germline V gives CDR1 DFQATT, CDR2 SNEGSKA (reference sequence). V lost 1 base, J lost 2 bases, and 5 bases stayed unmatched. The CDR3 sequence: CSARARTSGTYNEQFF. The CDR3 coding sequence is TGCAGTGCTAGAGCCCGGACTAGCGGAACCTACAATGAGCAGTTCTTC.

This chain uses TRBV30 with TRBJ2-7; the match to TRBD2 covers 10 bases. Germline V gene data show CDR1 as GTSNPN and CDR2 as SVGIG (reference sequence). The CDR3 sequence is 14 residues long. Unmatched junction bases numbered 2, after V lost 1 base and J lost 2 bases. The CDR3 region has the DNA TGTGCCTGGAGTGAACTAGCGGGGCCCTACGAGCAGTACTTC. It specifies CAWSELAGPYEQYF.

The chain employs TRBV4-3 and TRBJ2-1; 7 bases are shared with TRBD2. The germline CDR1 and CDR2 sequences are LGHNA and YSLEER. With 1 base clipped from V and 0 bases from J, the junction kept 3 bases outside the gene matches. The CDR3 loop spans 16 amino acids. As DNA, the CDR3 is TGCGCCAGCAGCCAAGCAAGGACTAGCTCCTACAATGAGCAGTTCTTC. Translating gives CASSQARTSSYNEQFF.

CDR3 amino acids: CASSVAGTQEETQYF. In nucleotides, the CDR3 is TGTGCCAGCAGTGTCGCCGGGACCCAAGAAGAGACCCAGTACTTC. V usage is TRBV28 and J usage is TRBJ2-5; D possibly matches TRBD1 or TRBD2 (5 bases each). Germline V gives CDR1 MDHEN, CDR2 SYDVKM. CDR3 size: 15 residues. V was shortened by 5 bases and J by 3 bases, with 16 bases between the two germline ends.

This chain connects TRBV9 to TRBJ1-1; D may be TRBD1 (5 bases). Per germline, CDR1 SGDLS and CDR2 YYNGEE. V dropped 4 bases and J dropped 8 bases, with 18 bases sitting between them. The CDR3 extends over 14 amino acids. Written as DNA, the CDR3 is TGTGCCAGCAGCCCCTCCCCCGGGGCCTCAGAAGCTTTCTTT. Translated: CASSPSPGASEAFF.

The chain employs TRBV20-1 and TRBJ2-1; TRBD2 might be the D (5 bases). CDR3 length equals 13 residues. Trimming shortened V by 3 bases and J by 4 bases, and 10 bases separated the two germline ends. Germline V gene lookup returns CDR1 DFQATT and CDR2 SNEGSKA (reference sequence). CDR3 DNA sequence: TGCAGTGCTAGGCCTAGCATATACAATGAGCAGTTCTTC. It translates to CSARPSIYNEQFF.